The TCR beta chain under discussion was sequenced for a study of early T cells in non-severe SARS-CoV-2 infection. Study context: Sequencing used unsorted whole-blood bulk RNA, so chains lack pairing. Study-level findings and limits: Sequences matched to VDJdb favored anti-spike CD8 responses, while private and CD4 specificities were missed.

In the library, individual cDNA molecules carried attached unique molecular identifiers. TCRdb independently ran MiXCR on the 5' RACE reads; one entry per CDR3 protein. The sample holds about 110,000 distinct CDR3 sequences, about 12% seen once. This clonotype was counted a few times. What it recognizes is unknown. Germline V gives CDR1 ENHRY, CDR2 SYGVKD. This CDR3 contains 17 residues. V was trimmed by 2 bases and J by 0 bases, leaving 15 bases between them. Sequenced sample: whole blood. The genes are TRBV10-3 and TRBJ2-3; D not resolved. This TCR came from an adult who was a healthcare worker with PCR-confirmed SARS-CoV-2 infection or an uninfected control (not recorded which). In DNA, the CDR3 is TGTGCCATCAGTGAGCCCGAGACACCTACTAGCACAGATACGCAGTATTTT. This sequence encodes CAISEPETPTSTDTQYF.